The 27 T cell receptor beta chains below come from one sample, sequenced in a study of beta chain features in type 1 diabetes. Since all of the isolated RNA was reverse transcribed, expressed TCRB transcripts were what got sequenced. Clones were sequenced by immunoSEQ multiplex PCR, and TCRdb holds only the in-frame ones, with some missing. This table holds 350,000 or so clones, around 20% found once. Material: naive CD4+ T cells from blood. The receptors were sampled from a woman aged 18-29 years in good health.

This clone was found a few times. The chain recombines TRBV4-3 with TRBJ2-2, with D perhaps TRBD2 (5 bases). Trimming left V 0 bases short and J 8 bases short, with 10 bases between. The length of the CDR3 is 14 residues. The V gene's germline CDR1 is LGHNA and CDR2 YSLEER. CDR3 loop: CASSQDTGSGELFF. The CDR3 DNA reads TGCGCCAGCAGCCAAGATACGGGGTCGGGGGAGCTGTTTTTT.

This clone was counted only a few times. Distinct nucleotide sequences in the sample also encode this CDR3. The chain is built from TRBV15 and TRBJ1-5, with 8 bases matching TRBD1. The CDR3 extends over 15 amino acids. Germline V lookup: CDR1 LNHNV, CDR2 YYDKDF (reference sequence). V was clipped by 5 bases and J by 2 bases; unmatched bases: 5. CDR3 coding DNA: TGTGCCACCAGCCCTGGACAGGGCGGCAATCAGCCCCAGCATTTT. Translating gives CATSPGQGGNQPQHF.

CDR3 loop: CASSSTGGETQYF. In DNA form, the CDR3 reads TGTGCCAGCAGCTCGACAGGGGGAGAGACCCAGTACTTC. The V and J genes are TRBV7-2 and TRBJ2-5, with 9 bases that match TRBD1. This CDR3 region has 13 residues. Looked up from germline, CDR1 is SGHTA and CDR2 is FQGNSA. The V and J ends lost 4 bases and 4 bases, in that order; junction bases with no gene match: 1.

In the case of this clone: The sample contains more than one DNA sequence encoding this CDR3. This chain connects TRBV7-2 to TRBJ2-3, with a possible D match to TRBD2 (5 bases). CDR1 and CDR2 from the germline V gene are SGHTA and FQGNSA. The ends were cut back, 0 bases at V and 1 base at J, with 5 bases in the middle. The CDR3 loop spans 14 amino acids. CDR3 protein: CASSLARGTDTQYF. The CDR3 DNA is TGTGCCAGCAGCTTAGCGAGGGGCACAGATACGCAGTATTTT.

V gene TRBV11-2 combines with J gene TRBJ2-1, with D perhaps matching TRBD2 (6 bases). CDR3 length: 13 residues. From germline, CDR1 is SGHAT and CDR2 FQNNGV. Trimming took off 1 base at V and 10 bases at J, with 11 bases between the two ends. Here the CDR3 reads CASSLAHRGEQFF. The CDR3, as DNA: TGTGCCAGCAGCTTAGCTCACCGGGGGGAGCAGTTCTTC.

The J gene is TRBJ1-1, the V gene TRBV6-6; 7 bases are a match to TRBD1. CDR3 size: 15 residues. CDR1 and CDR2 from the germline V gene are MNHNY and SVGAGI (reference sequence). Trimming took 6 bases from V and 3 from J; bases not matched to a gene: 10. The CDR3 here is CASSHRGPEDTEAFF. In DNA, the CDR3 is TGTGCCAGCAGCCACAGGGGCCCTGAGGACACTGAAGCTTTCTTT.

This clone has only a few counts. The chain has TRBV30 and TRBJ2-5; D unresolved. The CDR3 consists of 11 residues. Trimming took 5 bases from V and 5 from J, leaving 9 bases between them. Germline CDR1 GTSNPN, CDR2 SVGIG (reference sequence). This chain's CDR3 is CAWSLWETQYF. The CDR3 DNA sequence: TGTGCCTGGTCACTCTGGGAGACCCAGTACTTC.

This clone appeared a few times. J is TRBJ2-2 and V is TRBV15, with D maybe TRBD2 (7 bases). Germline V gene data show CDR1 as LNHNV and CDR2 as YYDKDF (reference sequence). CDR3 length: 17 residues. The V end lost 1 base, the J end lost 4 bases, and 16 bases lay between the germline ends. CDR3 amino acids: CATSRGAGAERTGELFF. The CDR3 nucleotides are TGTGCCACCAGCAGAGGTGCGGGGGCAGAACGCACCGGGGAGCTGTTTTTT.

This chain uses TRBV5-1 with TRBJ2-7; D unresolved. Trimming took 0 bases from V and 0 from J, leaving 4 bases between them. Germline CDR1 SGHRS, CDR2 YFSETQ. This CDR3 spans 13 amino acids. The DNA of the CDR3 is TGCGCCAGCAGCTTGGACAACTCCTACGAGCAGTACTTC. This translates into CASSLDNSYEQYF.

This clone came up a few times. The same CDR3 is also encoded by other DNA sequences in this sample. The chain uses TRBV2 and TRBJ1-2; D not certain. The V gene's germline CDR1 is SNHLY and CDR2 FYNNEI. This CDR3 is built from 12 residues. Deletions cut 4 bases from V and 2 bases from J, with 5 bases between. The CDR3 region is CASSGRNYGYTF. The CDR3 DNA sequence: TGTGCCAGCAGTGGTCGGAACTATGGCTACACCTTC.

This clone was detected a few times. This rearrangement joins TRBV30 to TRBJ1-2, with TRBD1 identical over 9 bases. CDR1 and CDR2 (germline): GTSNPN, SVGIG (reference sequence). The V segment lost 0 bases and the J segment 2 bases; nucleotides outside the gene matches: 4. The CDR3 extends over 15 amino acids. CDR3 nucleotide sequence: TGTGCCTGGAGTGTACAGACAGGGGGGAACTATGGCTACACCTTC. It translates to CAWSVQTGGNYGYTF.

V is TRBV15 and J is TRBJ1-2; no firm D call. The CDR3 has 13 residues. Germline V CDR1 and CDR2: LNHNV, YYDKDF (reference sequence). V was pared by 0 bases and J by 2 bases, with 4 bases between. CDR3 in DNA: TGTGCCACCAGCAGAGATGTAAACTATGGCTACACCTTC. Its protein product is CATSRDVNYGYTF.

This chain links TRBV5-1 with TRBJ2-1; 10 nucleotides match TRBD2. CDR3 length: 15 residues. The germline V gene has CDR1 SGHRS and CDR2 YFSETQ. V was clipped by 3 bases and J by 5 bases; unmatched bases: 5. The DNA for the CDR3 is TGCGCCAGCAGCTGGGCGGGACTAGCGAACAATGAGCAGTTCTTC. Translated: CASSWAGLANNEQFF. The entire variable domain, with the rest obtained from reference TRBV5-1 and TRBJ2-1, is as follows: KAGVTQTPRYLIKTRGQQVTLSCSPISGHRSVSWYQQTPGQGLQFLFEYFSETQRNKGNFPGRFSGRQFSNSRSEMNVSTLELGDSALYLCASSWAGLANNEQFFGPGTRLTVL.

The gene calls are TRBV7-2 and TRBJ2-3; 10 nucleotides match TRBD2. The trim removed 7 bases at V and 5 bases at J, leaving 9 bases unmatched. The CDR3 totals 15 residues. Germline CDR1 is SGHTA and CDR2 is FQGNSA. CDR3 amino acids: CASIPSGSILDTQYF. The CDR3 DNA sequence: TGTGCCAGCATCCCTAGCGGGAGTATTTTAGATACGCAGTATTTT.

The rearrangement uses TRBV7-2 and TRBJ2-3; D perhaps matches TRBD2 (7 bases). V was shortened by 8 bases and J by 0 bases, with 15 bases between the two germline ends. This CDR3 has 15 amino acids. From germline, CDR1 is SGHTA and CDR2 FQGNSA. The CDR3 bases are TGTGCCAGCTTGGGGGCGGGGGTAAGCACAGATACGCAGTATTTT. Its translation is CASLGAGVSTDTQYF.

CDR3 protein: CASSMTDRVNYEQYF. The CDR3 coding sequence is TGTGCCAGTAGTATGACTGACAGGGTCAACTACGAGCAGTACTTC. The gene calls are TRBV19 and TRBJ2-7; 7 bases map to TRBD1. J gave up 3 bases and V 3 bases, and 8 bases lay outside the gene matches. Germline lookup yields CDR1 LNHDA and CDR2 SQIVND (reference sequence). The CDR3 spans 15 residues. Full variable domain (rest looked up from reference TRBV19 and TRBJ2-7): DGGITQSPKYLFRKEGQNVTLSCEQNLNHDAMYWYRQDPGQGLRLIYYSQIVNDFQKGDIAEGYSVSREKKESFPLTVTSAQKNPTAFYLCASSMTDRVNYEQYFGPGTRLTVT.

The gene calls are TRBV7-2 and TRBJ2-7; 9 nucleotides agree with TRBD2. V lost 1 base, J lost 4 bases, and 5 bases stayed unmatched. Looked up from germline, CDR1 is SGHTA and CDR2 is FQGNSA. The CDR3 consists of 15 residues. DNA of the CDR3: TGTGCCAGCAGCTTAGGGCTAGCGGGACCTTACGAGCAGTACTTC. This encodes CASSLGLAGPYEQYF.

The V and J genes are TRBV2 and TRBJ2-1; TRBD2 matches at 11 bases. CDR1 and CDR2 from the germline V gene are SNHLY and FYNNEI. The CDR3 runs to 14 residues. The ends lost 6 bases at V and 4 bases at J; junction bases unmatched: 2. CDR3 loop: CASRGTSGYNEQFF. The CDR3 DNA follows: TGTGCCAGCAGAGGGACTAGCGGTTACAATGAGCAGTTCTTC.

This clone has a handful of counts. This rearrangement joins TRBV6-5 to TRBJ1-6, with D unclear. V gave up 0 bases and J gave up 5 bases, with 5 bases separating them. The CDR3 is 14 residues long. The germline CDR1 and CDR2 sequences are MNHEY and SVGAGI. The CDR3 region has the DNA TGTGCCAGCAGTTACTCGACAAATAATTCACCCCTCCACTTT. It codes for CASSYSTNNSPLHF.

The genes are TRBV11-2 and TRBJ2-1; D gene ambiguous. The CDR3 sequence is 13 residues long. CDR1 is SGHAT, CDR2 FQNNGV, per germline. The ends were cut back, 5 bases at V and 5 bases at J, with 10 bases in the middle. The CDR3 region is CASSPSPDNEQFF. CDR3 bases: TGTGCCAGCAGCCCAAGCCCCGACAATGAGCAGTTCTTC.

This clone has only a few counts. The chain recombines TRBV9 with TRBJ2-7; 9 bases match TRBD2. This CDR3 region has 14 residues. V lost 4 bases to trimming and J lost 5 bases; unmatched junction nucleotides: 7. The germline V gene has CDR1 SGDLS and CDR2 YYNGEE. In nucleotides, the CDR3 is TGTGCCAGCAGCCTCAGCGGGGGGCCGGACGAGCAGTACTTC. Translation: CASSLSGGPDEQYF.

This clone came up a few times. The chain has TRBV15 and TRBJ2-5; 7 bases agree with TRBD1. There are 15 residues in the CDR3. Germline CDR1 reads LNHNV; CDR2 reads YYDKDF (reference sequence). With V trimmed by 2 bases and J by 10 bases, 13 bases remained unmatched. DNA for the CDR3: TGTGCCACCAGCAGACCGGGACAGCACCGGGTCAGCCAGTACTTC. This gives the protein CATSRPGQHRVSQYF.

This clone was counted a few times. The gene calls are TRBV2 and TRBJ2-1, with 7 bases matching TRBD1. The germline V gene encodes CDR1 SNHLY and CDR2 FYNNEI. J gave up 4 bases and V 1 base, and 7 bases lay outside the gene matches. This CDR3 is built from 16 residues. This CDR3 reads CASSEGPGGLYNEQFF. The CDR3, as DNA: TGTGCCAGCAGTGAAGGGCCAGGGGGTCTTTACAATGAGCAGTTCTTC. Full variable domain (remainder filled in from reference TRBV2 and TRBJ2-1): EPEVTQTPSHQVTQMGQEVILRCVPISNHLYFYWYRQILGQKVEFLVSFYNNEISEKSEIFDDQFSVERPDGSNFTLKIRSTKLEDSAMYFCASSEGPGGLYNEQFFGPGTRLTVL.

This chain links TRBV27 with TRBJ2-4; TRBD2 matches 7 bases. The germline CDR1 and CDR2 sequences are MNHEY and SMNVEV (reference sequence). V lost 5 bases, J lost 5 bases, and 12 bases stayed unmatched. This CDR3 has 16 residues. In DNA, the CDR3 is TGTGCCAGCAGTCCTGGACTAGGAGGAGGGCAAAACATTCAGTACTTC. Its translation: CASSPGLGGGQNIQYF.

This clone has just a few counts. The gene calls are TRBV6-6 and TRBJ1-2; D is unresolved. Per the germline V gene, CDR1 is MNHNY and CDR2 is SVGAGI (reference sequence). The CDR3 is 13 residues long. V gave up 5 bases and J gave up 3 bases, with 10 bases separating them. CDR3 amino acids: CASSPVAYYGYTF. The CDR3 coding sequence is TGTGCCAGCAGTCCCGTGGCATACTATGGCTACACCTTC.

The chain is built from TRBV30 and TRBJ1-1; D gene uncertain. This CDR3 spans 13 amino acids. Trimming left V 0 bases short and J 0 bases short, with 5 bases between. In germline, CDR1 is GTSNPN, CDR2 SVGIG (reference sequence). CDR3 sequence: CAWSVDMNTEAFF. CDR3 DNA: TGTGCCTGGAGTGTAGACATGAACACTGAAGCTTTCTTT.

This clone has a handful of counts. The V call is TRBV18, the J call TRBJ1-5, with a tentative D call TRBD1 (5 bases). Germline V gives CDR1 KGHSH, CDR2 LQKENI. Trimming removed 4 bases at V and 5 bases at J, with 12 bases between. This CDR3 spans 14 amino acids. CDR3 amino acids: CASSLRQFDQPQHF. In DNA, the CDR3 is TGTGCCAGCTCACTTCGACAGTTTGATCAGCCCCAGCATTTT.